The rows below give T cell receptor beta chains drawn from one sample of a study of shared clonotypes between healthy human individuals. Sequencing used immunoSEQ multiplex PCR; TCRdb keeps in-frame clones, though not all of them. The table includes 2.3 million or so clones, just over 90% detected once. Sequencing was done on a sample of naive CD4+ T cells from PBMCs. Receptors originate from a man younger than 35 in good health. Some clones in this sample may be carry-over from other donors' samples. Both conserved end residues are part of each CDR3. The order of the fields is V gene, J gene, clone size, CDR3 protein. Not all rows give a size; the values are once, few, many and, for expanded clones, a class.

v_gene: TRBV6-1; j_gene: TRBJ2-5; abundance: -; CDR3aa: CASSDLRFETQYF
v_gene: TRBV18; j_gene: TRBJ2-6; abundance: -; CDR3aa: CASSPTGSEANVLTF
v_gene: TRBV5-1; j_gene: TRBJ1-1; abundance: -; CDR3aa: CASSLNLGLNTEAFF
v_gene: TRBV11-1; j_gene: TRBJ1-2; abundance: -; CDR3aa: CASSLPGVYGYTF
v_gene: TRBV20-1; j_gene: TRBJ2-1; abundance: -; CDR3aa: CSADRRVQQFF
v_gene: TRBV7-9; j_gene: TRBJ2-2; abundance: once; CDR3aa: CASSSGQERGELFF
v_gene: TRBV5-5; j_gene: TRBJ2-1; abundance: once; CDR3aa: CASSLTASYNEQFF
v_gene: TRBV7-9; j_gene: TRBJ2-7; abundance: -; CDR3aa: CASNLAGTGSEQYF
v_gene: TRBV28; j_gene: TRBJ2-7; abundance: -; CDR3aa: CASSPRPGTGGYEQYF
v_gene: TRBV5-4; j_gene: TRBJ2-2; abundance: -; CDR3aa: CASSPGLAGPNTGELFF
v_gene: TRBV18; j_gene: TRBJ2-5; abundance: few; CDR3aa: CASSPKETQYF
v_gene: TRBV7-3; j_gene: TRBJ2-2; abundance: once; CDR3aa: CASSSGLAGGPTTGELFF
v_gene: TRBV5-4; j_gene: TRBJ2-4; abundance: once; CDR3aa: CASSLKSSWDGIQYF
v_gene: TRBV29-1; j_gene: TRBJ2-2; abundance: -; CDR3aa: CSVESSGELFF
v_gene: TRBV9; j_gene: TRBJ2-7; abundance: -; CDR3aa: CASSVSSGESYEQYF
v_gene: TRBV28; j_gene: TRBJ1-2; abundance: -; CDR3aa: CASNGGSTYGYTF
v_gene: TRBV7-2; j_gene: TRBJ2-1; abundance: -; CDR3aa: CASSLLGLDEQFF
v_gene: TRBV11-3; j_gene: TRBJ2-1; abundance: -; CDR3aa: CASSPGQGFLNEQFF
v_gene: TRBV5-1; j_gene: TRBJ2-1; abundance: -; CDR3aa: CASSPGLVRNEQFF
v_gene: TRBV7-9; j_gene: TRBJ2-7; abundance: -; CDR3aa: CASSFGSGIGLDEQYF
v_gene: TRBV2; j_gene: TRBJ1-1; abundance: -; CDR3aa: CASRTSLAFF
v_gene: TRBV5-1; j_gene: TRBJ2-2; abundance: -; CDR3aa: CASSFGDSTVFGELFF
v_gene: TRBV29-1; j_gene: TRBJ2-3; abundance: -; CDR3aa: CSVVRGPADTQYF
v_gene: TRBV27; j_gene: TRBJ1-3; abundance: -; CDR3aa: CASRSSGNTIYF
v_gene: TRBV25-1; j_gene: TRBJ1-4; abundance: -; CDR3aa: CASRMGGAANEKLFF
v_gene: TRBV28; j_gene: TRBJ2-2; abundance: -; CDR3aa: CASSPAGGAETGELFF
v_gene: TRBV18; j_gene: TRBJ2-2; abundance: -; CDR3aa: CASSPLRTEITGELFF
v_gene: TRBV5-4; j_gene: TRBJ2-7; abundance: -; CDR3aa: CASRAGLASTGAEQYF
v_gene: TRBV9; j_gene: TRBJ2-3; abundance: -; CDR3aa: CASSVATAVGLPTDTQYF
v_gene: TRBV5-1; j_gene: TRBJ2-5; abundance: -; CDR3aa: CASRRDLKETQYF
v_gene: TRBV18; j_gene: TRBJ2-7; abundance: -; CDR3aa: CASSPSPGANYEQYF
v_gene: TRBV11-3; j_gene: TRBJ1-4; abundance: -; CDR3aa: CASNLPGQATEKLFF
v_gene: TRBV5-1; j_gene: TRBJ2-7; abundance: -; CDR3aa: CASSLGVAGWEQYF
v_gene: TRBV5-1; j_gene: TRBJ2-5; abundance: -; CDR3aa: CASSLDPSQETQYF
v_gene: TRBV6-1; j_gene: TRBJ1-4; abundance: -; CDR3aa: CASLTGSYTNEKLFF
v_gene: TRBV28; j_gene: TRBJ1-4; abundance: -; CDR3aa: CASSLNEKLFF
v_gene: TRBV6-1; j_gene: TRBJ2-3; abundance: -; CDR3aa: CASAGWDTQYF